This T cell receptor (beta chain) was sequenced during a study of regulatory T cells in long-lasting Graves disease. The time point: newly diagnosed GD, antithyroid drugs for less than 3 months. PBMC-derived RNA was used for the TCR library. In its sample, this clonotype was seen a few times. It may be a read error: a sequence one base away is much more abundant. TCR beta libraries were built with iRepertoire HTBI primers and Arm-PCR of CDR3 regions. TCRdb re-analysed the multiplex PCR reads in MiXCR, keeping a single row per CDR3 protein. The repertoire holds approximately 400,000 distinct CDR3 sequences, with more than 13% as singletons. Separately, the same data were catalogued under a study of T cells in Graves' hyperthyroidism and ophthalmopathy. Per that study: First-round RT-PCR of the TCR CDR3 relied on the HTBI primer set. Also found in blood were most expanded thyroid clonotypes above 0.001.

This clonotype was sampled from a woman aged 30 to 39 with Graves disease. Here the sequenced sample was peripheral blood mononuclear cells (PBMCs), taken at new diagnosis, from a patient treated with antithyroid drugs.

The CDR3 is CASRWRRRSAGANVLTF. Here the CDR3 DNA reads TGTGCCAGCAGATGGCGGAGGAGGTCAGCTGGGGCCAACGTCCTGACTTTC. The chain carries TRBV12-3 or TRBV12-4 and TRBJ2-6; D is perhaps TRBD2 (5 bases). V was shortened by 6 bases and J by 2 bases, with 17 bases between the two germline ends. The CDR3 runs to 17 residues.